This T cell receptor beta chain was obtained from a study of Graves' ophthalmopathy and Graves' hyperthyroidism (dated by TCRdb to 2017 to 2018). For context, the study as a whole: Peripheral blood was collected at initial diagnosis, prior to any treatment. The study used TCR beta repertoire signatures to distinguish Graves' ophthalmopathy from Graves' hyperthyroidism and to predict progression to ophthalmopathy. In total, 135 blood samples were TCR-sequenced: approximately 40 ophthalmopathy, 75 hyperthyroidism and some 17 hyperthyroidism-to-ophthalmopathy patients. A discovery set of more than 90 patients (43 ophthalmopathy, around 57 stable hyperthyroidism) was enrolled to explore V-J signatures distinguishing ophthalmopathy from hyperthyroidism. The independent validation cohort included 18 to 20 hyperthyroidism patients plus 17 patients who later progressed from hyperthyroidism to ophthalmopathy. In 6 or 7 hyperthyroidism patients, T-cell repertoires of thyroid tissue and blood were compared. After sampling, hyperthyroidism patients received methimazole starting at 30 mg daily, and ophthalmopathy patients received high-dose intravenous methylprednisolone. For training and testing, the roughly 93 patients in the discovery cohort were randomly divided in a 7:3 ratio. General conclusions and limits of the study: No statistical method was used to set the sample size in advance, and the investigators knew which group each participant was assigned to. In validation, the model predicted ophthalmopathy progression with 70.59% sensitivity and less than 80% specificity; 12 predicted patients were CT-confirmed with GO in a median of approximately 6.2 months. In cross-validation, the 13-signature model distinguished ophthalmopathy from stable hyperthyroidism with around 86% sensitivity and over 81% specificity, while in the test set the corresponding values were roughly 80% and 75%. Most expanded thyroid clonotypes with a frequency above 0.001 also appeared in blood, which suggests that blood repertoires may reflect the immune response in the thyroid.

Ophthalmopathy patients were characterized by moderately to severely active disease, a Clinical Activity Score of at least 3, a NOSPECS grade of at least 4, and a disease duration under 3 months. Patients were excluded if they had other autoimmune diseases, uncontrolled infections, pregnancy or lactation. Clinical symptoms, serum thyroxine, TRAb, thyroid ultrasound and orbital computed tomography were used for diagnosis. Using Ficoll-Paque density gradient centrifugation, PBMCs were isolated from 10 ml of fresh peripheral blood. Total RNA was extracted using Trizol reagent, and RNA quality was checked on an Agilent 2100 Bioanalyzer. This clonotype was seen more than once but under ten times. What this receptor recognizes is not known. No base-level quality is on record; no much larger clone is a single base apart. For repertoire sequencing, TCR beta CDR3 regions were amplified from RNA transcripts. The first round was an RT-PCR using HTBI primers with the Qiagen OneStep RT-PCR kit, and this first round was followed by a second-round multiplex PCR, then size selection and purification. The libraries underwent paired-end sequencing with 100 bp reads on an Illumina HiSeq2000. In the paper's pipeline: Reads were processed with SOAPnuke, discarding reads with adapters, uncalled bases, mean Phred below 15, or no exact constant-primer or identifier match. COPE v1.2.5 was used to merge the high-quality paired reads. Clonotypes were defined as unique nucleotide sequences and were aligned to IMGT TRB V, D and J references using MiTCR v1.1. Only V-J combinations with frequency above 0.0001 were analysed, covering over 98% of repertoires. For each V-J combination, a TCR clonal expansion and chaos score was defined as F50 clonal expansion divided by the chaos observed in the TCRdist matrix. Welch's t-statistics and random forest were used to narrow the features down to approximately 13 V-J combinations, which were then fed into a naive Bayes classifier. The similarity between thyroid and blood repertoires was quantified using the Morisita-Horn index. TCRdb reprocessed the public reads (quality trimming at Q25 with fastp, clone calling with MiXCR) and kept in-frame beta chains. Duplicate CDR3 protein sequences are folded into a single record with the most common DNA and genes. In this record, the V and J calls reflect TCRdb's handling and not the investigators' own analysis. The sample has approximately 480,000 distinct CDR3 sequences on record, 14% of them singletons. The top ten clones comprise around 9.8% of the sample.

The CDR3 goes from the cysteine to the phenylalanine over 17 residues. Only CDR3 DNA is held: 51 bases, read in frame from base 1. CDR1 SGHRS and CDR2 YFSETQ are derived from the germline V gene. Trimming takes 0 bases off V and 1 base off J; junction bases not matched to a gene: 4. Recombination connected TRBV5-1 to TRBJ2-2, and 9 bases in between align with TRBD2. The sample comprised blood. The receptor was derived from a young woman with Graves' ophthalmopathy. Donor details come from another sample of the same person, matched by shared clones. This receptor has the CDR3 CASSLAAGGLNTGELFF. At the DNA level, the sequence is TGCGCCAGCAGCTTGGCTGCGGGAGGGCTGAACACCGGGGAGCTGTTTTTT.